This T cell receptor (beta chain) was retrieved from a study of CD4 T cells in relation to SARS-CoV-2 and coronaviruses. About the research overall: Negative control cultures got HIV-1 Nef peptides or no peptide.

The CDR3 totals 16 residues. V was pared by 4 bases and J by 8 bases, with 24 bases between. The germline V gene has CDR1 SGHRS and CDR2 YFSETQ. Before the COVID-19 pandemic, during about 2011-2019, CD4+ T cells were taken from unexposed donors. Isolation of CD4+ T cells took place after around 11 days in culture. Regarding this clone: Its specificity is unknown.

The method was immunoSEQ multiplex PCR; TCRdb's version includes in-frame clones alone and lacks a portion of them. The sample consists of 17,000 or so clones, under 85% of them appearing once. Sequencing was done on a sample of CD4+ T cells from PBMCs, cultured in vitro. This chain links TRBV5-1 with TRBJ1-2; possible D gene TRBD1, 6 bases. The clonotype comes from a human donor in good health. Here the CDR3 DNA reads TGCGCCAGCAGCCTGGGGGCCTCAGGACAGTTGGTAGGCTACACCTTC. Translating it yields CASSLGASGQLVGYTF.